This T cell receptor (beta chain) was profiled in a study of patients and donors after allogeneic stem cell transplantation. In its sample, this clonotype was seen a few times. Deletions cut 7 bases from V and 0 bases from J, with 15 bases between. This CDR3 comprises 15 residues. TCRdb reprocessed the RT-PCR reads via MiXCR and lists one record per CDR3 protein. The data hold about 74,000 distinct CDR3 sequences, with 26% observed a single time. This receptor was obtained from a human donor who was either an allogeneic HSCT recipient or a stem cell or donor lymphocyte infusion donor (not recorded which). It is not recorded whose cells these are; they may come from a transplant donor. Sequences were obtained from blood, either unsorted or a sorted T cell fraction (not recorded which). V is TRBV12-3 or TRBV12-4 and J is TRBJ1-1; possible D gene TRBD1, 5 bases. This CDR3 reads CASTLTGGMNTEAFF. In DNA, the CDR3 is TGTGCCAGCACCCTTACGGGGGGGATGAACACTGAAGCTTTCTTT.